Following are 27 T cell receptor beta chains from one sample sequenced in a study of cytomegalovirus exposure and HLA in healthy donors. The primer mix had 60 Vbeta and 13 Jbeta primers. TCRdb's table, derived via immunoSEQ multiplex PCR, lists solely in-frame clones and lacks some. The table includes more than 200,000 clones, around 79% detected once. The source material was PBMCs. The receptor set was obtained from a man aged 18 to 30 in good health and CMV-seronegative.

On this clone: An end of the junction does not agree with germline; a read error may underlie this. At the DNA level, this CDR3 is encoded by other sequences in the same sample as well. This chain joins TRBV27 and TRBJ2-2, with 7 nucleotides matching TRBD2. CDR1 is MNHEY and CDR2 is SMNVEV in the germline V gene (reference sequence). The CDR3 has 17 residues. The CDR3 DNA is TGTGCCAGCAGTTTATCCTGGACTAGGGCGAACACCGGGGAACTGTTTTTT. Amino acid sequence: CASSLSWTRANTGELFF.

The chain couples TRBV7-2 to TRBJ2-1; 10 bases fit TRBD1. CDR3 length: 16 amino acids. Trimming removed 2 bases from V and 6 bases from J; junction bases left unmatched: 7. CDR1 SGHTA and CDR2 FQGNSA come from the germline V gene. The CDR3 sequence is CASSLWGTGARNEQFF. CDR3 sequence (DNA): TGTGCCAGCAGCTTATGGGGGACAGGGGCCCGCAATGAGCAGTTCTTC.

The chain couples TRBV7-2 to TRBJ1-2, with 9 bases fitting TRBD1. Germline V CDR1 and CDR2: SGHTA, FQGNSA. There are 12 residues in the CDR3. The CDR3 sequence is CPYRGHGYGYTF. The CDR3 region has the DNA TGTCCCTACAGGGGGCATGGCTATGGCTACACCTTC.

This chain's CDR3 is CASSWGQGADEQFF. DNA of the CDR3: TGTGCCAGCAGCTGGGGACAGGGGGCCGATGAGCAGTTCTTC. The rearrangement uses TRBV13 and TRBJ2-1, with 12 bases matching TRBD1. V lost 4 bases, J lost 8 bases, and 3 bases stayed unmatched. The CDR3 is made up of 14 amino acids. Germline CDR1 reads PRHDT; CDR2 reads FYEKMQ (reference sequence).

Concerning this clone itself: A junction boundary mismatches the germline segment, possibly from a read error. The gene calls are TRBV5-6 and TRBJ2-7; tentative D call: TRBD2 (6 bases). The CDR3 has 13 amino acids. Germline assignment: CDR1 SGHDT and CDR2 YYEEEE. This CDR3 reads CTSSFAGTYEQYF. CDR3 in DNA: TGTACCAGCAGCTTTGCGGGGACCTACGAGCAGTACTTC.

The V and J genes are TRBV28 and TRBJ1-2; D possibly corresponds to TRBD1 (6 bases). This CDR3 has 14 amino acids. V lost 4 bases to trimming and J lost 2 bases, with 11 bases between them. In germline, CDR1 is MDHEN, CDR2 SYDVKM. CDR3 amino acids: CASSSAGANYGYTF. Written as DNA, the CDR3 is TGTGCCAGCAGTTCAGCGGGGGCCAACTATGGCTACACCTTC.

As DNA, the CDR3 is TGTGCCAGCAGTTTCCATGGACAGGGAGGGGAGCCCCAGCATTTT. Translated, it gives CASSFHGQGGEPQHF. This chain uses TRBV6-6 with TRBJ1-5; 8 bases line up with TRBD1. CDR3 length: 15 residues. V trimming: 4 bases; J trimming: 8 bases; junction bases outside the gene matches: 10. Looked up from germline, CDR1 is MNHNY and CDR2 is SVGAGI (reference sequence).

Here the CDR3 reads CASSYQIGGTEAFF. The CDR3 nucleotides are TGTGCCAGCAGTTACCAAATAGGGGGCACTGAAGCTTTCTTT. This chain uses TRBV6-5 with TRBJ1-1, with D possibly matching TRBD1 (6 bases). Germline CDR1 reads MNHEY; CDR2 reads SVGAGI. V was clipped by 2 bases and J by 4 bases, with 11 bases between them. The CDR3 runs to 14 residues.

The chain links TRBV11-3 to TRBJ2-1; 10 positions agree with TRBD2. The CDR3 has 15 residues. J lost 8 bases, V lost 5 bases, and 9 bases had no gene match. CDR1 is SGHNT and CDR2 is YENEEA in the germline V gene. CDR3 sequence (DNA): TGTGCCAGCAGCGGCGGGACTAGCGTGACCGATGAGCAGTTCTTC. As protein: CASSGGTSVTDEQFF.

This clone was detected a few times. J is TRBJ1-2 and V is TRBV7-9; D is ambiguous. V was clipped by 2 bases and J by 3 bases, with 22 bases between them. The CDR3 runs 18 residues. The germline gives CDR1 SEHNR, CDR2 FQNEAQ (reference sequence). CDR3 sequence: CASSLNVQDAKSDYGYTF. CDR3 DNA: TGTGCCAGCAGCTTAAATGTTCAGGATGCCAAATCAGACTATGGCTACACCTTC.

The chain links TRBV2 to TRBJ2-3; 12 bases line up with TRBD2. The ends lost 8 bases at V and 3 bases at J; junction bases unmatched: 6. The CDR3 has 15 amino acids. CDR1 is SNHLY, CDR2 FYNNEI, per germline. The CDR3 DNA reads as TGTGCCAGCGGGAGGACTAGCGGGACAACAGATACGCAGTATTTT. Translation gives CASGRTSGTTDTQYF.

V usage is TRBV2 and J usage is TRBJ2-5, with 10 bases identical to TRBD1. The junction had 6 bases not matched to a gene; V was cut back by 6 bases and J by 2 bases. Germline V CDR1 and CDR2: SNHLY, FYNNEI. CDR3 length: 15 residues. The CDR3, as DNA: TGTGCCAGCAGCGCAGACAGGGGGCATCAAGAGACCCAGTACTTC. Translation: CASSADRGHQETQYF.

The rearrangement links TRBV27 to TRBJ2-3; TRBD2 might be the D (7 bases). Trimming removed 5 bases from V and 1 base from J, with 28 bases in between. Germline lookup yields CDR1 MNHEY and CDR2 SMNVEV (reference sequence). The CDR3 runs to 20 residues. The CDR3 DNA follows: TGTGCCAGCAGTACCTTTCGACAGGACCGGAGCGGGACTGGCACAGATACGCAGTATTTT. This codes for CASSTFRQDRSGTGTDTQYF.

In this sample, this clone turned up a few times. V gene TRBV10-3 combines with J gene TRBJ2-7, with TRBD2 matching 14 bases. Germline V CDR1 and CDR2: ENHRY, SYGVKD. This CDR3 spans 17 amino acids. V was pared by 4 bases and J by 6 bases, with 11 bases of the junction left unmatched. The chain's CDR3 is CAISVGLAGDTDGEQYF. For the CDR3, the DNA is TGTGCCATCAGTGTGGGACTAGCGGGGGATACAGACGGCGAGCAGTACTTC.

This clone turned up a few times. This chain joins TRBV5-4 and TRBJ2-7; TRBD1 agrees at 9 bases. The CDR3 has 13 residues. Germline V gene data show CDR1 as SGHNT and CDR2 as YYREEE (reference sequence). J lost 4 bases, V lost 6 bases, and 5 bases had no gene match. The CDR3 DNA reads TGTGCCAGCACCGTGACAGGGGGGTACGAGCAGTACTTC. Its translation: CASTVTGGYEQYF.

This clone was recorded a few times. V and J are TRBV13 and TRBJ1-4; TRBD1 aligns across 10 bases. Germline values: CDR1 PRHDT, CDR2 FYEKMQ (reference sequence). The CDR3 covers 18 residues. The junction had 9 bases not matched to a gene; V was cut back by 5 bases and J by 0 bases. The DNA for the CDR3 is TGTGCCAGCAGCCCAAAGGACAGGGGGAAGGCAACTAATGAAAAACTGTTTTTT. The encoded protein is CASSPKDRGKATNEKLFF.

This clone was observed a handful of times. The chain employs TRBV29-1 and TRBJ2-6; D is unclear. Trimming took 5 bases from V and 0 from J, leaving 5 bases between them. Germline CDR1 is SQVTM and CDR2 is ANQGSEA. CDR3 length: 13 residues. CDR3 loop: CSVYNSGANVLTF. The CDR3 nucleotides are TGCAGCGTTTATAACTCTGGGGCCAACGTCCTGACTTTC.

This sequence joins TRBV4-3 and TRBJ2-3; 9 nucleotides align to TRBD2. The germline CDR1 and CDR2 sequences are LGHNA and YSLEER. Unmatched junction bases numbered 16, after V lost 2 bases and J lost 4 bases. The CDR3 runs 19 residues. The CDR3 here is CASSQIPLAGVAGADTQYF. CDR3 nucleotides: TGCGCCAGCAGCCAAATCCCTTTAGCGGGAGTGGCTGGGGCAGATACGCAGTATTTT.

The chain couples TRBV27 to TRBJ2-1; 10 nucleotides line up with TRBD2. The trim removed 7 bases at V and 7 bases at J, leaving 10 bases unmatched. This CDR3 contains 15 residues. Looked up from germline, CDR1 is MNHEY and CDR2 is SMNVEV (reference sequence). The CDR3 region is CASTPLAGVTNEQFF. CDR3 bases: TGTGCCAGCACCCCGCTAGCGGGAGTGACAAATGAGCAGTTCTTC.

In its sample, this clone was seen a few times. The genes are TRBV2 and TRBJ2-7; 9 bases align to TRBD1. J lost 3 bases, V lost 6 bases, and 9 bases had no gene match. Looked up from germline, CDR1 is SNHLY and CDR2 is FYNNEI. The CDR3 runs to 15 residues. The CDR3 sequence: CASSLNRGQGYEQYF. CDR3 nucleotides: TGTGCCAGCAGCTTAAACAGGGGGCAAGGCTACGAGCAGTACTTC.

The CDR3 is CASSERALGGNEQFF. The DNA of the CDR3 is TGTGCCAGCAGTGAACGGGCTTTGGGGGGCAATGAGCAGTTCTTC. The V call is TRBV2, the J call TRBJ2-1; a weak D match, TRBD2 (6 bases). Trimming cost V 2 bases and J 6 bases, with 14 bases left between them. Germline CDR1 reads SNHLY; CDR2 reads FYNNEI. The CDR3 loop spans 15 amino acids.

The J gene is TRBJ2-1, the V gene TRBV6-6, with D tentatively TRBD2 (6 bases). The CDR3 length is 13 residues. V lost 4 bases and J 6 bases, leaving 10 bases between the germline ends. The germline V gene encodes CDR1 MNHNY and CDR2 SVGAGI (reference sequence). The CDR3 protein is CASSSGLRNEQFF. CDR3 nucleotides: TGTGCCAGCAGTTCGGGACTGCGCAATGAGCAGTTCTTC.

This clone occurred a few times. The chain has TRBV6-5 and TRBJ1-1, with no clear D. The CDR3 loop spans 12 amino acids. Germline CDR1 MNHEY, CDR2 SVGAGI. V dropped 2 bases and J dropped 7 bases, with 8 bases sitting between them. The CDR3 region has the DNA TGTGCCAGCAGTTACGGTTCAGATGAAGCTTTCTTT. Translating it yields CASSYGSDEAFF.

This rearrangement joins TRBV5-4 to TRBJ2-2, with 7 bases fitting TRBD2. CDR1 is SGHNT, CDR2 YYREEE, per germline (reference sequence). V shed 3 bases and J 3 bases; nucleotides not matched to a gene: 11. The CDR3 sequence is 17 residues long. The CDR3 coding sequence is TGTGCCAGCAGCTCCCATAGGACTAGAAGCGACACCGGGGAGCTGTTTTTT. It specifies CASSSHRTRSDTGELFF.

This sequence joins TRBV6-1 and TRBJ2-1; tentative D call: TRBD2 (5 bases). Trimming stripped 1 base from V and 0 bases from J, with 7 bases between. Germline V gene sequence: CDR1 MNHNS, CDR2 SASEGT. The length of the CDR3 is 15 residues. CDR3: CASSEGAGSYNEQFF. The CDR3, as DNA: TGTGCCAGCAGTGAAGGCGCGGGCTCCTACAATGAGCAGTTCTTC.

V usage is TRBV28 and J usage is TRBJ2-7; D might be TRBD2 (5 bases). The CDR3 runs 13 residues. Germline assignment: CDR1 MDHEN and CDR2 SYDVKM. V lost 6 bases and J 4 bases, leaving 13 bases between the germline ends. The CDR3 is CASRPPAVYEQYF. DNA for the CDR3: TGTGCCAGCAGGCCCCCAGCGGTTTACGAGCAGTACTTC.

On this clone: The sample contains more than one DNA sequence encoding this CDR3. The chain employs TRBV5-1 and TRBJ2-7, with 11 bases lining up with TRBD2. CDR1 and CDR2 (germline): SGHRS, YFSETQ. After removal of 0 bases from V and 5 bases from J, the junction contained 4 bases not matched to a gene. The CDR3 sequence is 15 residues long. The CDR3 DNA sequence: TGCGCCAGCAGCTTGGGTGAGACTAGCGGGGACGAGCAGTACTTC. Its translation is CASSLGETSGDEQYF.